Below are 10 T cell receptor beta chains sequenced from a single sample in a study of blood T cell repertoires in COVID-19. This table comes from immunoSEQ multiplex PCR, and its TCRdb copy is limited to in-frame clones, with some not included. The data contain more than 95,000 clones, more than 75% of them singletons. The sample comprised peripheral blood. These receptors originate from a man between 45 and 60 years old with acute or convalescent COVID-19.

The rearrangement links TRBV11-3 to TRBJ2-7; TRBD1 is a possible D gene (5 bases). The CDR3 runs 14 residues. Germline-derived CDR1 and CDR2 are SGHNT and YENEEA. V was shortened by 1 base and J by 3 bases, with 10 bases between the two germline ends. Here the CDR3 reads CASSLGAGNYEQYF. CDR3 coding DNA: TGTGCCAGCAGCTTAGGAGCAGGGAACTACGAGCAGTACTTC. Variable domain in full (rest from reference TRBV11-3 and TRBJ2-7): EAGVVQSPRYKIIEKKQPVAFWCNPISGHNTLYWYLQNLGQGPELLIRYENEEAVDDSQLPKDRFSAERLKGVDSTLKIQPAELGDSAVYLCASSLGAGNYEQYFGPGTRLTVT.

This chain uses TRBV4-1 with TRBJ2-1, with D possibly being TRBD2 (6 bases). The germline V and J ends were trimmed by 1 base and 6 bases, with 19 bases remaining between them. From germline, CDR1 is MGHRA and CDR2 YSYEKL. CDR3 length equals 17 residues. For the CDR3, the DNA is TGCGCCAGCAGCCAAGGAGTAGGAGCGCTGGGGGGCAATGAGCAGTTCTTC. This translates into CASSQGVGALGGNEQFF.

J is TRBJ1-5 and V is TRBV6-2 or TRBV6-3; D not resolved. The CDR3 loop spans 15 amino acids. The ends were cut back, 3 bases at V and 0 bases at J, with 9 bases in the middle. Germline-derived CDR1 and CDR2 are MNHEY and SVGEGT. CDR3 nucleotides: TGTGCCAGCAGTTATGCGGGAAATAGCAATCAGCCCCAGCATTTT. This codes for CASSYAGNSNQPQHF.

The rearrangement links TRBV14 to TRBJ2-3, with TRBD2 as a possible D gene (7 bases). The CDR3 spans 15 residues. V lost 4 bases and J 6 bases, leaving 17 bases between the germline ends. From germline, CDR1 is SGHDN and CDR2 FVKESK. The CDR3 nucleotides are TGTGCCAGCAGCCCAGTAGGGGGAGGGCCGGATACGCAGTATTTT. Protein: CASSPVGGGPDTQYF.

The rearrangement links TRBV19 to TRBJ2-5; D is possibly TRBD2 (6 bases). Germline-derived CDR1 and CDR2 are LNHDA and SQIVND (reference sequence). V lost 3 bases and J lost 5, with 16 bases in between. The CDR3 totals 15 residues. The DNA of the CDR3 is TGTGCCAGTAGTATGTGGGCAGGAGGGATGGAGACCCAGTACTTC. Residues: CASSMWAGGMETQYF.

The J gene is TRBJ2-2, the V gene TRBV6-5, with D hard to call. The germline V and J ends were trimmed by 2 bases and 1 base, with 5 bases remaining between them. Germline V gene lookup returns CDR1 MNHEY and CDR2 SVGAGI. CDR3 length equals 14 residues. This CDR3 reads CASSYDWNTGELFF. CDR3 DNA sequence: TGTGCCAGCAGTTACGACTGGAACACCGGGGAGCTGTTTTTT.

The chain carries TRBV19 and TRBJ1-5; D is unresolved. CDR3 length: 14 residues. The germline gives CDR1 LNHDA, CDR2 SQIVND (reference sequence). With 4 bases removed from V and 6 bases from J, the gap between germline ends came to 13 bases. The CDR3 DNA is TGTGCCAGTAGTACCCGTGAGGGTTTTCAGCCCCAGCATTTT. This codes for CASSTREGFQPQHF.

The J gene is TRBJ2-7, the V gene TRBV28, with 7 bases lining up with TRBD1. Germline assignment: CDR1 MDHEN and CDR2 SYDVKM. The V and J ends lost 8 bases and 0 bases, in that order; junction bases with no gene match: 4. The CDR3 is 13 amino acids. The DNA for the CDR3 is TGTGCCAGCTGGGGACAGTTCTCCTACGAGCAGTACTTC. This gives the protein CASWGQFSYEQYF.

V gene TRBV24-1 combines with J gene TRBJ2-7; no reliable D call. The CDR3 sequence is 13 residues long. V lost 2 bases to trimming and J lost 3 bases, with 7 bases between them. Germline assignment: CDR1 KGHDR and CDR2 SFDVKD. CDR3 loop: CATSDSRVYEQYF. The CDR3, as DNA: TGTGCCACCAGTGATTCCCGAGTCTACGAGCAGTACTTC.

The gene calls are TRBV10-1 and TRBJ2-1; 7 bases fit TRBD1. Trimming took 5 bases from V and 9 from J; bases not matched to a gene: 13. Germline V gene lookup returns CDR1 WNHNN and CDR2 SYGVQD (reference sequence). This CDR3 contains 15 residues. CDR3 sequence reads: CASSYYRGVMGEQFF. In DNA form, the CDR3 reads TGCGCCAGCAGTTATTACAGGGGCGTTATGGGTGAGCAGTTCTTC.